This T cell receptor beta chain was identified during a study of blood T cell repertoires in COVID-19. Looking at the study overall: Italy, Spain and the United States were the sources of the convalescent and acute COVID-19 samples.

Methods used by the authors: Nucleated cell counts were estimated from reference gene primer amplification. TCRdb keeps only in-frame clones here, not all; method: immunoSEQ multiplex PCR. V and J calls and clone size follow that table, whereas D and trimming were derived from the DNA. The table shows some 48,000 clones, with around nine tenths occurring only once. The TCR originated in a woman older than 75 with acute or convalescent COVID-19. The sequenced sample consisted of peripheral blood.

CDR3 loop: CASSKRPGRGNGTEAFF. CDR3 DNA: TGTGCCAGCAGCAAACGCCCAGGCCGGGGGAATGGTACTGAAGCTTTCTTT. The chain couples TRBV21-1 to TRBJ1-1. TRBV21-1 is described as a pseudogene. The CDR3 sequence is 17 residues long.